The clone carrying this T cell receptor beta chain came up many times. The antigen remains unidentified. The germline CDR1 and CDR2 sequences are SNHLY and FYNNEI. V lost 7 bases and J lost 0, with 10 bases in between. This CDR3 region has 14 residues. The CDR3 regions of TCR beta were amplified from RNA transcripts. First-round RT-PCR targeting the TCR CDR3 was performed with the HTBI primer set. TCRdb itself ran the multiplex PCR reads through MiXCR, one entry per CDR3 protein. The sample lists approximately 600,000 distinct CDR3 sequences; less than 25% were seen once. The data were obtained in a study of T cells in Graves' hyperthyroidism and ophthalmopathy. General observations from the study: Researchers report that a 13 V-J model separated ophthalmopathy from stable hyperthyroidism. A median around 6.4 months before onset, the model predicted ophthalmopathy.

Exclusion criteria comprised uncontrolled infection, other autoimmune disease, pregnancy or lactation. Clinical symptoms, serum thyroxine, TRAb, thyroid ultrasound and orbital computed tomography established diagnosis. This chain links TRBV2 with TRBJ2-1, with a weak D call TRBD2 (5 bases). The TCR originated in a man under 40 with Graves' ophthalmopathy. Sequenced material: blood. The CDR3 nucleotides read TGTGCCAGCACTCCCCGGGGCTCCTACAATGAGCAGTTCTTC. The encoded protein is CASTPRGSYNEQFF.